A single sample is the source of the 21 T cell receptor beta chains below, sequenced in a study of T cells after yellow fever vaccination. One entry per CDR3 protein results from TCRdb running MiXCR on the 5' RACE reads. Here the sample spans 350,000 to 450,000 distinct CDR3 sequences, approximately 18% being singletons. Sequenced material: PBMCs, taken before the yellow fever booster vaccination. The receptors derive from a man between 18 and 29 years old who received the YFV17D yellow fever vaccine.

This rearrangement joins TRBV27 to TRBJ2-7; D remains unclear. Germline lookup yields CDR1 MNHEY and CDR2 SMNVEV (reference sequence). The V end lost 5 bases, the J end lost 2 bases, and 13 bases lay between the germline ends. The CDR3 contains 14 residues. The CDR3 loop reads CASSISRSPYEQYF. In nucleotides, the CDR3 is TGTGCCAGCAGTATTTCACGGAGCCCCTACGAGCAGTACTTC.

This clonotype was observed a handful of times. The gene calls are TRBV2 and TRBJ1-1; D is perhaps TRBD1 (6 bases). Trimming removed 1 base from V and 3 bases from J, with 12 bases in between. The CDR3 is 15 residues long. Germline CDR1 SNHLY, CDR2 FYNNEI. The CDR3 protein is CASSEDVGGHTEAFF. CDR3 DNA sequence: TGTGCCAGCAGTGAAGACGTCGGGGGGCACACTGAAGCTTTCTTT. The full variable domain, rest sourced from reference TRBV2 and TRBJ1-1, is EPEVTQTPSHQVTQMGQEVILRCVPISNHLYFYWYRQILGQKVEFLVSFYNNEISEKSEIFDDQFSVERPDGSNFTLKIRSTKLEDSAMYFCASSEDVGGHTEAFFGQGTRLTVV.

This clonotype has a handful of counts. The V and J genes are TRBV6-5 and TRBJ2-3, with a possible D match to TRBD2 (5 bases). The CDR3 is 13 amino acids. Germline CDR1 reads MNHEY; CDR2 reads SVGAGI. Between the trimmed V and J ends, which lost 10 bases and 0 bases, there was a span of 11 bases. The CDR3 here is CAIRTSSTDTQYF. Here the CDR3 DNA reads TGTGCCATCCGGACTTCTAGCACAGATACGCAGTATTTT.

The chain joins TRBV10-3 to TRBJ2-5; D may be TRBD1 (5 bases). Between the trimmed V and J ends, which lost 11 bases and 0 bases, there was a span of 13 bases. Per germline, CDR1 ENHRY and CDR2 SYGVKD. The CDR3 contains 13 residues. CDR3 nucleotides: TGTGCCGTCAAGGGGCAGGACCAAGAGACCCAGTACTTC. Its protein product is CAVKGQDQETQYF.

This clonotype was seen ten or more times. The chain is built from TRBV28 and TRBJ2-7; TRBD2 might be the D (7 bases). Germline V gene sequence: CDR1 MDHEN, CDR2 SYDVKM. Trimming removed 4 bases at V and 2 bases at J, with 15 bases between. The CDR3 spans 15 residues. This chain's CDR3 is CASSSTGGITYEQYF. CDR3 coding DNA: TGTGCCAGCAGTTCCACGGGGGGCATAACCTACGAGCAGTACTTC.

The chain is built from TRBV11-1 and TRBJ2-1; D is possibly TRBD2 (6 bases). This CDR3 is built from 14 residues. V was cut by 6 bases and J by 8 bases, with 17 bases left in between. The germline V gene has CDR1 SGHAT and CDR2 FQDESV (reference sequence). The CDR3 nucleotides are TGTGCCAGCAGGAAGGACTCAACGGGGGATGAGCAGTTCTTC. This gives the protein CASRKDSTGDEQFF.

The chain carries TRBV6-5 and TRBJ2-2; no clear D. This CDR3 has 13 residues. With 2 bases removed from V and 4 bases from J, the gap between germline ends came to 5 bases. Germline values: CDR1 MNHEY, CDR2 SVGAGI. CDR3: CASSYPSTGELFF. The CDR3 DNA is TGTGCCAGCAGTTACCCGAGCACCGGGGAGCTGTTTTTT.

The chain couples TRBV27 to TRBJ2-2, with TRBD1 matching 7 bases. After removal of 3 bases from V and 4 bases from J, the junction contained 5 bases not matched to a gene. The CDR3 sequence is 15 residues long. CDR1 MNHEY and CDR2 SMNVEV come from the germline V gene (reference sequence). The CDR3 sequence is CASSFRDRFTGELFF. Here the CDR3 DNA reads TGTGCCAGCAGTTTCCGGGACAGATTCACCGGGGAGCTGTTTTTT.

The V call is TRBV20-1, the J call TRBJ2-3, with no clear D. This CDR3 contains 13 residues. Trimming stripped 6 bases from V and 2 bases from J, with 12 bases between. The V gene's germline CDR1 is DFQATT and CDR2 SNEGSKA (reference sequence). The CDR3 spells CSARWRPTDTQYF. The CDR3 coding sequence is TGCAGTGCGAGATGGCGACCCACAGATACGCAGTATTTT.

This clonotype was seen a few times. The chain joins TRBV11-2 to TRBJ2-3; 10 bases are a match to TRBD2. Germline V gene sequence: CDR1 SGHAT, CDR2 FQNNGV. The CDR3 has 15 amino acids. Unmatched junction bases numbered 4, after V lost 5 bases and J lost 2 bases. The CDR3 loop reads CASSPGLADTDTQYF. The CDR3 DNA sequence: TGTGCCAGCAGCCCCGGACTAGCGGACACAGATACGCAGTATTTT. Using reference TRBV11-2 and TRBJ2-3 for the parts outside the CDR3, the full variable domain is EAGVAQSPRYKIIEKRQSVAFWCNPISGHATLYWYQQILGQGPKLLIQFQNNGVVDDSQLPKDRFSAERLKGVDSTLKIQPAKLEDSAVYLCASSPGLADTDTQYFGPGTRLTVL.

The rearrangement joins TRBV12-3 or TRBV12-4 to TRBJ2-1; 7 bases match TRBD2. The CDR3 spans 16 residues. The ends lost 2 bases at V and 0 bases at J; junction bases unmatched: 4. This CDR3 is CASSLLAVSSYNEQFF. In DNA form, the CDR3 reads TGTGCCAGCAGTTTACTAGCGGTTAGCTCCTACAATGAGCAGTTCTTC.

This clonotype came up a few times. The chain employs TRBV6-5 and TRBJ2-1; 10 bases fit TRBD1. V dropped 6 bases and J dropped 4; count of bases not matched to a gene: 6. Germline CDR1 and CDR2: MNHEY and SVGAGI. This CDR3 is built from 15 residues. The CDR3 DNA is TGTGCCAGCAGGTCGGGACAGGGGCGGTACAATGAGCAGTTCTTC. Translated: CASRSGQGRYNEQFF.

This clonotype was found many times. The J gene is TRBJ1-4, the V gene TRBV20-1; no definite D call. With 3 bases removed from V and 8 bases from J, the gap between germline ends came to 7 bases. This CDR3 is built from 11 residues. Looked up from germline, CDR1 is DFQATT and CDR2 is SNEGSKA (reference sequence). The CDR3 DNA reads TGCAGTGCTAGTCCCGGGGAAAAACTGTTTTTT. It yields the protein CSASPGEKLFF.

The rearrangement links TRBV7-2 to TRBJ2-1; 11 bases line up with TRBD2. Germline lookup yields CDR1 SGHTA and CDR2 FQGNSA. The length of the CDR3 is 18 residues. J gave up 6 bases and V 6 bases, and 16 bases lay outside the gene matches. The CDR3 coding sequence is TGTGCCAGCAGGAAGCTAGCGGGGGGAACCTTTGGGCCCAATGAGCAGTTCTTC. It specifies CASRKLAGGTFGPNEQFF. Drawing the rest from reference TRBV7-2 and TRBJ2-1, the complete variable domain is GAGVSQSPSNKVTEKGKDVELRCDPISGHTALYWYRQSLGQGLEFLIYFQGNSAPDKSGLPSDRFSAERTGGSVSTLTIQRTQQEDSAVYLCASRKLAGGTFGPNEQFFGPGTRLTVL.

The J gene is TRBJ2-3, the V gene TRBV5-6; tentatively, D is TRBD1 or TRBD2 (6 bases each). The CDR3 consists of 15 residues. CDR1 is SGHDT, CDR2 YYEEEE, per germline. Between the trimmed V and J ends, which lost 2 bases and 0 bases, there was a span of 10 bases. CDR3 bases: TGTGCCAGCAGCTTTCGGGGGCAAAGCACAGATACGCAGTATTTT. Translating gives CASSFRGQSTDTQYF.

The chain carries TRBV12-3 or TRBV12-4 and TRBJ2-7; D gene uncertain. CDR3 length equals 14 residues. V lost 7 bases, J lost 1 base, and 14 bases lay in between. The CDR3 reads CASTATFSSYEQYF. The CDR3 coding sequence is TGTGCCAGCACGGCGACCTTCAGTTCCTACGAGCAGTACTTC.

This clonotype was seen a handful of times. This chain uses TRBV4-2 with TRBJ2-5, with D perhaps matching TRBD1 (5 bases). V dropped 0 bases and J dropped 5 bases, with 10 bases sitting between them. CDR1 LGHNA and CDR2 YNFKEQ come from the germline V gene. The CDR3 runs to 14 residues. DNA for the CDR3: TGTGCCAGCAGCCAAGATGACAGTGACGAGACCCAGTACTTC. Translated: CASSQDDSDETQYF.

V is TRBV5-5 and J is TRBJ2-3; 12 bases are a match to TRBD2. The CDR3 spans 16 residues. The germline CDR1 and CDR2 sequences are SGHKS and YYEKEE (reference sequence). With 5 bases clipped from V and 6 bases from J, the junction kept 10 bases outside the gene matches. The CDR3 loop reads CASRGETSGGRDTQYF. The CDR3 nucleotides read TGTGCCAGCAGGGGAGAGACTAGCGGGGGCCGGGATACGCAGTATTTT.

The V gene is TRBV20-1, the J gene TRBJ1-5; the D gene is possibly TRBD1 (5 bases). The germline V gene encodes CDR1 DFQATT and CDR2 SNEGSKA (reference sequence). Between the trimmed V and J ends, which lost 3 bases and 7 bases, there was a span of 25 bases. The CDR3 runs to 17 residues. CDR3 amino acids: CSARTGLPLPSGQPQHF. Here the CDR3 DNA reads TGCAGTGCTAGGACGGGACTTCCGCTACCTAGCGGGCAGCCCCAGCATTTT.

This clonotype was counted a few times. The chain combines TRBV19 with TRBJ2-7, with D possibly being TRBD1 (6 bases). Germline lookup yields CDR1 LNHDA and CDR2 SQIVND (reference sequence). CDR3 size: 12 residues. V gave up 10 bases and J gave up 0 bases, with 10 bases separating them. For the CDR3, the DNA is TGTGCCACCCGGGACAACTCCTACGAGCAGTACGTC. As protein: CATRDNSYEQYV.

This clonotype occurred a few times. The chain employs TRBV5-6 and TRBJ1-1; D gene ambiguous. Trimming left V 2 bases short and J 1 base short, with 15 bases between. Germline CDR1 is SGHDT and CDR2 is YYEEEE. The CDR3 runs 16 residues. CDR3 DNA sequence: TGTGCCAGCAGCTTCTTGTATACAAGGGCGAACACTGAAGCTTTCTTT. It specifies CASSFLYTRANTEAFF.